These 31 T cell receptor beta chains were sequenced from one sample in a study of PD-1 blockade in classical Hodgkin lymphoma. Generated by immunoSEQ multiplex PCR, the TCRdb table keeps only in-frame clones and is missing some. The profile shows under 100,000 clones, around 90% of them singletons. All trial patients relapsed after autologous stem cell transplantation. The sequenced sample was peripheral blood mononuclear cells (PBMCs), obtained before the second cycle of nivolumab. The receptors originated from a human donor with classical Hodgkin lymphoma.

This CDR3 reads CASSVTGAPDEQYF. The CDR3 nucleotides are TGTGCCAGCAGCGTAACAGGGGCCCCTGACGAGCAGTACTTC. This chain links TRBV5-4 with TRBJ2-7; 7 bases are a match to TRBD1. CDR3 length equals 14 residues. Trimming cost V 4 bases and J 5 bases; bases outside gene matches: 9. CDR1 is SGHNT and CDR2 is YYREEE in the germline V gene (reference sequence).

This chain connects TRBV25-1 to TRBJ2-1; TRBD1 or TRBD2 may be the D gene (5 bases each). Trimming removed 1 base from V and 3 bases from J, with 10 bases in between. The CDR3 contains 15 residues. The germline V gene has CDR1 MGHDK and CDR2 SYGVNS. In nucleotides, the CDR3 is TGTGCCAGCAGTGAATCCTTGGGGGACTACAATGAGCAGTTCTTC. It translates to CASSESLGDYNEQFF. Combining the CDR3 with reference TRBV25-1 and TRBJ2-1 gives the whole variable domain EADIYQTPRYLVIGTGKKITLECSQTMGHDKMYWYQQDPGMELHLIHYSYGVNSTEKGDLSSESTVSRIRTEHFPLTLESARPSHTSQYLCASSESLGDYNEQFFGPGTRLTVL.

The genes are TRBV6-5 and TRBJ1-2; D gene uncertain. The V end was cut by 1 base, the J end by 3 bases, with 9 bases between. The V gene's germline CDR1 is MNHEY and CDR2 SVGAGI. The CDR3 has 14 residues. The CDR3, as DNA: TGTGCCAGCAGTTACTTTGGTATGGACTATGGCTACACCTTC. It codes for CASSYFGMDYGYTF.

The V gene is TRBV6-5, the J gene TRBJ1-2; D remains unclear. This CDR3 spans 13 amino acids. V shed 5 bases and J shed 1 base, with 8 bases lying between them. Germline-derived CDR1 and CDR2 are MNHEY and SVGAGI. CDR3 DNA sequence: TGTGCCAGCAGTCGAGGGAGTAACTATGGCTACACCTTC. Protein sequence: CASSRGSNYGYTF.

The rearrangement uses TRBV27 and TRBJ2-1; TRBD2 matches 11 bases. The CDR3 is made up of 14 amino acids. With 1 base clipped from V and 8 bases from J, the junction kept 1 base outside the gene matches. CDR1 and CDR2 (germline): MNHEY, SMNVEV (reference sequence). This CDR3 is CASSLLLAGDEQFF. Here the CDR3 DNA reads TGTGCCAGCAGTTTATTACTAGCGGGAGATGAGCAGTTCTTC.

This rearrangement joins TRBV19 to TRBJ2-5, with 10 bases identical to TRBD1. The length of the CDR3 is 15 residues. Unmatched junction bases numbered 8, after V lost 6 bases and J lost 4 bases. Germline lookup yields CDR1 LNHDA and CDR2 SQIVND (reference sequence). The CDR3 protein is CASSVDRGPGETQYF. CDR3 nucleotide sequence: TGTGCCAGTAGCGTTGACAGGGGGCCTGGAGAGACCCAGTACTTC.

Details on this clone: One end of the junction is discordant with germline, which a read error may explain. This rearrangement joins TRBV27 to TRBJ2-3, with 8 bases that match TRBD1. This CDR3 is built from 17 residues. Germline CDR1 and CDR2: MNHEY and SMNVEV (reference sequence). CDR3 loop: CASSLRRTGRTTDTQYF. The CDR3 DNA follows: TGTGCCAGCAGTCTTCGCCGGACAGGGAGGACCACAGACACGCAGTATTTT.

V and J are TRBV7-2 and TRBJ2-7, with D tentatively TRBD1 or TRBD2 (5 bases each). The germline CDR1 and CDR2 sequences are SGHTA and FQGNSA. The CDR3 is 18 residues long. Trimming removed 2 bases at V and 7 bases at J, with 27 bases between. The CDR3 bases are TGTGCCAGCAGCTTAACACCACAACCCGGGACGGCTTTACGGGAGCAGTACTTC. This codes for CASSLTPQPGTALREQYF.

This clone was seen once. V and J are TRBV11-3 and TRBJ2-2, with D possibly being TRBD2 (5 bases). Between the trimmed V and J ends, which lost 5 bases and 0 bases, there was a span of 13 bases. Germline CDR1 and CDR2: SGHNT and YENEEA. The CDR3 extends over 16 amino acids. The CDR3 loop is CASSTGVAANTGELFF. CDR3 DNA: TGTGCCAGCAGCACCGGGGTGGCGGCGAACACCGGGGAGCTGTTTTTT.

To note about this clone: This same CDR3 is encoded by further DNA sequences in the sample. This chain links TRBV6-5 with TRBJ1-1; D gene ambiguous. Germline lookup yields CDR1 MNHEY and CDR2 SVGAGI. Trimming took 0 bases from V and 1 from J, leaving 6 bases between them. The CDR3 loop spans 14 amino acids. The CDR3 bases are TGTGCCAGCAGTTACTCCGGCAGGAACACTGAAGCTTTCTTT. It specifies CASSYSGRNTEAFF.

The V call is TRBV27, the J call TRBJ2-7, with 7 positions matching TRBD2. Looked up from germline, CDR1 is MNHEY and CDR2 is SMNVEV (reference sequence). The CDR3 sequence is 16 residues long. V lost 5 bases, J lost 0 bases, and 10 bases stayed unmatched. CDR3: CASSPLGRKDSYEQYF. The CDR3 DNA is TGTGCCAGCAGTCCGCTCGGGAGGAAGGACTCCTACGAGCAGTACTTC.

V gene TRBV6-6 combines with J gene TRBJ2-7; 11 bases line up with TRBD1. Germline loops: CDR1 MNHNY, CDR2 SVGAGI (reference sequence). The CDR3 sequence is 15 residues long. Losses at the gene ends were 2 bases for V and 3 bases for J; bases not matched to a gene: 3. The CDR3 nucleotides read TGTGCCAGCAGTTACCCCGGGACAGGGGGCTACGAGCAGTACTTC. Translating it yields CASSYPGTGGYEQYF.

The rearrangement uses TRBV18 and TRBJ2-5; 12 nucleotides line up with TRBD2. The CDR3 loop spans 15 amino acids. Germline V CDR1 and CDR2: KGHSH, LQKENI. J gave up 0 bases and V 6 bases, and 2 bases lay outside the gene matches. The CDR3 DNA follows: TGTGCCAGCTCGCGGACTAGCGGGAACCAAGAGACCCAGTACTTC. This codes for CASSRTSGNQETQYF.

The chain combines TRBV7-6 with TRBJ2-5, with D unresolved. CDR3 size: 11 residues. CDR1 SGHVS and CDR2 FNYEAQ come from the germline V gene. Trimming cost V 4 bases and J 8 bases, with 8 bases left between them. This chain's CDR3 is CASSSSHTQYF. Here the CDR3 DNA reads TGTGCCAGCAGCTCTTCACATACCCAGTACTTC.

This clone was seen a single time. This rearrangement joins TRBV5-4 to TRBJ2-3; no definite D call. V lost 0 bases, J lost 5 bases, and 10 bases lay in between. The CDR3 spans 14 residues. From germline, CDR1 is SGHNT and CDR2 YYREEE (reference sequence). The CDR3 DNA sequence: TGTGCCAGCAGCTTGGACCCCAGAGAAGATACGCAGTATTTT. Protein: CASSLDPREDTQYF.

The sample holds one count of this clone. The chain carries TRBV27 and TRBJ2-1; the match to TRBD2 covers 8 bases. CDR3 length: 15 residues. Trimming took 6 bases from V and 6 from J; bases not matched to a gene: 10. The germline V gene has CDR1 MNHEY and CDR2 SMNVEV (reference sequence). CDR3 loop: CASRPGTRYFNEQFF. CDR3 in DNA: TGTGCCAGCAGGCCCGGGACTAGATATTTCAATGAGCAGTTCTTC.

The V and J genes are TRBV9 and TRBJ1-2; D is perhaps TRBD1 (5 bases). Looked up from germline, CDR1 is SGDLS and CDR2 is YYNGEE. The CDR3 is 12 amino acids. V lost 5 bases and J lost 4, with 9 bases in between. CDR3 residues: CASRTASYGYTF. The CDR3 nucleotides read TGTGCCAGCAGGACAGCGTCCTATGGCTACACCTTC.

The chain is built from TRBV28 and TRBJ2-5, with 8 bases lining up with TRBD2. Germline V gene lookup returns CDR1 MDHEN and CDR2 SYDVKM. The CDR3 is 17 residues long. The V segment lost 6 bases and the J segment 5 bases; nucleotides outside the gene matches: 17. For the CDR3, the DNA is TGTGCCAGCAGACCCTCCGAGCGGGAGTTAGGATGGGAGACCCAGTACTTC. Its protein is CASRPSERELGWETQYF.

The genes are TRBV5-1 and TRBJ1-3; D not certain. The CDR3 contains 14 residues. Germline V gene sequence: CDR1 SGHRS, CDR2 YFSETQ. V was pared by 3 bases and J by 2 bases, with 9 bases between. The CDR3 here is CASSSRTAGNTIYF. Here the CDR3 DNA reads TGCGCCAGCAGCTCCCGGACGGCTGGAAACACCATATATTTT.

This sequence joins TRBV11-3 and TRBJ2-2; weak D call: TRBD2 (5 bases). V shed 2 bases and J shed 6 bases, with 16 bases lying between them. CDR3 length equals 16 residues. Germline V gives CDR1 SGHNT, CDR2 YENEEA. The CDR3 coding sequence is TGTGCCAGCAGCTTATTGCTAGAAGGAGGCGCCGGGGAGCTGTTTTTT. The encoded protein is CASSLLLEGGAGELFF.

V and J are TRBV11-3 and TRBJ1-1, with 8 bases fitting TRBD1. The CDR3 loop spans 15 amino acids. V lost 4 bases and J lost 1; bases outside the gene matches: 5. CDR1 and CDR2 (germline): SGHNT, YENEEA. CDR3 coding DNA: TGTGCCAGCAGCTCACAGACAGGGGAGAACACTGAAGCTTTCTTT. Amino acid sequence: CASSSQTGENTEAFF.

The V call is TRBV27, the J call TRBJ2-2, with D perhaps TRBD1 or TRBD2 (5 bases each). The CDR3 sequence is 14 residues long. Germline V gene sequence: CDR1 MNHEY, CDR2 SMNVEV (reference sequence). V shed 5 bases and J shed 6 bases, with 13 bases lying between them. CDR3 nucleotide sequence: TGTGCCAGCAGTCCTCCCCTGGGGGCCGGGGAGCTGTTTTTT. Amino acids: CASSPPLGAGELFF.

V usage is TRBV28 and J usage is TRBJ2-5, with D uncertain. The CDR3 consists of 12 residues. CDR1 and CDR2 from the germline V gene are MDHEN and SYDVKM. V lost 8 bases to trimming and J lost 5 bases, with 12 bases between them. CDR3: CASGPDWETQYF. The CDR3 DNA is TGTGCCAGCGGGCCAGATTGGGAGACCCAGTACTTC. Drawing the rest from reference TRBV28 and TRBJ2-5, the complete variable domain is DVKVTQSSRYLVKRTGEKVFLECVQDMDHENMFWYRQDPGLGLRLIYFSYDVKMKEKGDIPEGYSVSREKKERFSLILESASTNQTSMYLCASGPDWETQYFGPGTRLLVL.

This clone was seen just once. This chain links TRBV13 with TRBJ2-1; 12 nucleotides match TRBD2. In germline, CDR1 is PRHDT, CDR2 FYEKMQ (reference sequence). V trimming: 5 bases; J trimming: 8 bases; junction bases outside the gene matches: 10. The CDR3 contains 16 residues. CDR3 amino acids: CASSQGRGLAGYEQFF. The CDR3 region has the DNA TGTGCCAGCAGCCAGGGGAGGGGACTAGCGGGTTATGAGCAGTTCTTC.

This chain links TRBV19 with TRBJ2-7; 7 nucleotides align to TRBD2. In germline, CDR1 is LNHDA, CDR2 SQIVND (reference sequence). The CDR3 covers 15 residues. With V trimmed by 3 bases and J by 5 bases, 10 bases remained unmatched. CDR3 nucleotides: TGTGCCAGTAGTATTCGAGGACTAGATCTCCACGAGCAGTACTTC. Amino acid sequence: CASSIRGLDLHEQYF.

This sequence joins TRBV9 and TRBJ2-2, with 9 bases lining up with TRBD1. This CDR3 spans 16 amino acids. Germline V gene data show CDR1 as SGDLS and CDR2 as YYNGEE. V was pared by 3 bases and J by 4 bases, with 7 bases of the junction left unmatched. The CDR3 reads CASSAWGQGGTGELFF. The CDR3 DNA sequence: TGTGCCAGCAGCGCCTGGGGACAGGGTGGCACCGGGGAGCTGTTTTTT.

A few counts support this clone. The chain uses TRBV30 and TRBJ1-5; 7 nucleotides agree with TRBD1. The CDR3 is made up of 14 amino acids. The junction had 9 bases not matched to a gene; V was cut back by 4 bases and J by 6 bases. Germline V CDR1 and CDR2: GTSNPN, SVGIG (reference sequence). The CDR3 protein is CAWTPGQLSQPQHF. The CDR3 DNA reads TGTGCCTGGACCCCGGGACAGCTAAGTCAGCCCCAGCATTTT.

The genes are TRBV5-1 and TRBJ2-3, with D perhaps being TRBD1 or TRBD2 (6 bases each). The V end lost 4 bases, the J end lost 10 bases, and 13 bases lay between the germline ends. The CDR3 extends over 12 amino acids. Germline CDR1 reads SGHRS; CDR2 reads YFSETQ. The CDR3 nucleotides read TGCGCCAGCAGCCTGGGGGGCGGGGCGCAGTATTTT. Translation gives CASSLGGGAQYF.

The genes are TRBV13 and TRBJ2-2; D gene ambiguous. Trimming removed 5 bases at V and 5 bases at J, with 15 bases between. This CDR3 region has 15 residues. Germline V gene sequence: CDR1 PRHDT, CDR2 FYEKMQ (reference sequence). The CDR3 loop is CASSRTLEKTGELFF. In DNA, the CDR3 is TGTGCCAGCAGCCGGACCTTAGAGAAGACCGGGGAGCTGTTTTTT.

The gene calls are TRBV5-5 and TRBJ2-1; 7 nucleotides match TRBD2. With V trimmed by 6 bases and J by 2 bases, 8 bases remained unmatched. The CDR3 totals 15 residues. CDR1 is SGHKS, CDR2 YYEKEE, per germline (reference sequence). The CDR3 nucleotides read TGTGCCAGCACCTTAATGGCGGGGGCCTACAATGAGCAGTTCTTC. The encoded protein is CASTLMAGAYNEQFF.

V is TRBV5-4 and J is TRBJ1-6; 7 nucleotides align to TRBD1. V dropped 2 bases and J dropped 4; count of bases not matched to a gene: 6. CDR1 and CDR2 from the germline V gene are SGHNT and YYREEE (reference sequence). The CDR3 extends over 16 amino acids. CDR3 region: CASSFPPGQYNSPLHF. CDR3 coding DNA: TGTGCCAGCAGCTTCCCACCGGGACAGTATAATTCACCCCTCCACTTT.